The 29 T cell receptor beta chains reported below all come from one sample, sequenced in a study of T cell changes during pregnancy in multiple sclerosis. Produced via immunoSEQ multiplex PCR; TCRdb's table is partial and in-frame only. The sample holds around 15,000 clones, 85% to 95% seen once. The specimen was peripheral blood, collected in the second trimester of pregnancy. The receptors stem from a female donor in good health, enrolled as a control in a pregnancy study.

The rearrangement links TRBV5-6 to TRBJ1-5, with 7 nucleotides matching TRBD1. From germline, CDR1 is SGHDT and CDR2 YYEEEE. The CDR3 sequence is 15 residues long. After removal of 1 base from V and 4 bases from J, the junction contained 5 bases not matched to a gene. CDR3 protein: CASSLRTGANQPQHF. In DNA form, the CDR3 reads TGTGCCAGCAGCTTGCGGACAGGCGCTAATCAGCCCCAGCATTTT.

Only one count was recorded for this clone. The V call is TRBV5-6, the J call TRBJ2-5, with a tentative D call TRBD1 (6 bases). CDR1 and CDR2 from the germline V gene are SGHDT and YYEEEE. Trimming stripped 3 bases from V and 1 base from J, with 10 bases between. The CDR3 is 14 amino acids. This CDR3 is CASSSWDTQETQYF. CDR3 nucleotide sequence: TGTGCCAGCAGCTCATGGGACACCCAAGAGACCCAGTACTTC.

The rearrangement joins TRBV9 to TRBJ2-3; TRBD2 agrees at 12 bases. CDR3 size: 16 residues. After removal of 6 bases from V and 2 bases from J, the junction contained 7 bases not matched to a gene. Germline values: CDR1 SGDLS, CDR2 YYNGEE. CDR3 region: CASTLTSGGYTDTQYF. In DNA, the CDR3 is TGTGCCAGCACCCTGACTAGCGGGGGTTACACAGATACGCAGTATTTT. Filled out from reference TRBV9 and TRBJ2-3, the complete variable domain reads DSGVTQTPKHLITATGQRVTLRCSPRSGDLSVYWYQQSLDQGLQFLIQYYNGEERAKGNILERFSAQQFPDLHSELNLSSLELGDSALYFCASTLTSGGYTDTQYFGPGTRLTVL.

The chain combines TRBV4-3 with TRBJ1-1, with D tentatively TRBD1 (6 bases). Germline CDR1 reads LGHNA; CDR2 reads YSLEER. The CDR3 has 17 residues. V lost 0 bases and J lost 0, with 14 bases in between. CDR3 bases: TGCGCCAGCAGCCAAGATTTGTCAGGGGTTATGAACACTGAAGCTTTCTTT. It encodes CASSQDLSGVMNTEAFF.

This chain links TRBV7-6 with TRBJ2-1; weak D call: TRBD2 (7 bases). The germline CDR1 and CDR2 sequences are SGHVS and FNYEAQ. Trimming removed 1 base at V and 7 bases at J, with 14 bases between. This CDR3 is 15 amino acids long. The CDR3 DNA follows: TGTGCCAGCAGCTTAGTCGGGGGGCCGGGGAATGAGCAGTTCTTC. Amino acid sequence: CASSLVGGPGNEQFF.

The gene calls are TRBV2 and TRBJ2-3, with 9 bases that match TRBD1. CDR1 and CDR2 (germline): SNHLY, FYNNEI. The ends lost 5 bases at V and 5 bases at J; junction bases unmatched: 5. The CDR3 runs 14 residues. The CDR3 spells CASSPDRGGDTQYF. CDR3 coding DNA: TGTGCCAGCAGTCCGGACAGGGGAGGAGATACGCAGTATTTT.

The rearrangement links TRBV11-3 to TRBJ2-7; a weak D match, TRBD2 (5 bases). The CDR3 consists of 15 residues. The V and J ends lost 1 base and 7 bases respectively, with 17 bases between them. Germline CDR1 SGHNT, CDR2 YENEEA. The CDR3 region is CASSLVGLRSGEQYF. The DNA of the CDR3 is TGTGCCAGCAGCTTAGTGGGGTTAAGGTCGGGGGAGCAGTACTTC.

The chain's CDR3 is CASSEGGGGLYKQYF. Written as DNA, the CDR3 is TGTGCCAGCAGTGAAGGGGGAGGGGGACTTTATAAGCAGTACTTC. The rearrangement uses TRBV6-1 and TRBJ2-7; TRBD2 is a possible D gene (7 bases). The CDR3 is 15 amino acids. In germline, CDR1 is MNHNS, CDR2 SASEGT. V lost 1 base to trimming and J lost 8 bases, with 18 bases between them.

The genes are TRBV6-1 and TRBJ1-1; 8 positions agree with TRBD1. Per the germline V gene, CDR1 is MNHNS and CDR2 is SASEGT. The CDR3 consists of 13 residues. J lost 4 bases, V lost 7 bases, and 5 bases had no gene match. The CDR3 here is CASIHDRGTEAFF. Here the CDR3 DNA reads TGTGCCAGCATCCACGACAGGGGCACTGAAGCTTTCTTT.

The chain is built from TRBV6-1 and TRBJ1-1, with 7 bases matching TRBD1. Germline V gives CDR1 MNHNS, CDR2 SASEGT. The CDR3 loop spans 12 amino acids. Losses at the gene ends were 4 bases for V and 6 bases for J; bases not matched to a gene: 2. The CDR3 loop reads CASSVGTAEAFF. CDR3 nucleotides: TGTGCCAGCAGTGTCGGGACAGCTGAAGCTTTCTTT.

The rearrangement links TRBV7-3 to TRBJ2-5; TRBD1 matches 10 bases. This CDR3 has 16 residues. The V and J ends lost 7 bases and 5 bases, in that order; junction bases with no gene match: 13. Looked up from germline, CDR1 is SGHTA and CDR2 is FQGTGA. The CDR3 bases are TGTGCCAGCAACCTAACGGGGACAGGGGTCCGGGAGACCCAGTACTTC. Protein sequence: CASNLTGTGVRETQYF.

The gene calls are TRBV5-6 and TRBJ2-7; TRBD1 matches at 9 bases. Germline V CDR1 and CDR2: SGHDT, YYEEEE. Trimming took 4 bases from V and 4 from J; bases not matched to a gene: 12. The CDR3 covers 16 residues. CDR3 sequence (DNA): TGTGCCAGCAGCCGACAGGGCGGGACAGGGTTTTACGAGCAGTACTTC. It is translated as CASSRQGGTGFYEQYF.

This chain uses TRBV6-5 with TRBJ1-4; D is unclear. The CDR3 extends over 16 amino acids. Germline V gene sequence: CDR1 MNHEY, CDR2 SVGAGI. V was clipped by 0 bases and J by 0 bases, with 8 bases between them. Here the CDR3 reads CASSYSSFSTNEKLFF. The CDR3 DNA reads TGTGCCAGCAGTTACTCGTCGTTTTCAACTAATGAAAAACTGTTTTTT.

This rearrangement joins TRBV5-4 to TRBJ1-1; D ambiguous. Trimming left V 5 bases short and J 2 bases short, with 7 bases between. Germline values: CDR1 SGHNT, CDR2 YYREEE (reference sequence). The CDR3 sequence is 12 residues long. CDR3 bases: TGTGCCAGCAGTTCAGGTAACACTGAAGCTTTCTTT. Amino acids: CASSSGNTEAFF.

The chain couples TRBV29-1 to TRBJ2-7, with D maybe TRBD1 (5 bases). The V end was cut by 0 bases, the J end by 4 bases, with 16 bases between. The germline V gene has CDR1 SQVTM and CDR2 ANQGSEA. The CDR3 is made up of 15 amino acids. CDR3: CSVEDPTGGPYEQYF. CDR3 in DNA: TGCAGCGTTGAAGATCCTACAGGTGGGCCATACGAGCAGTACTTC.

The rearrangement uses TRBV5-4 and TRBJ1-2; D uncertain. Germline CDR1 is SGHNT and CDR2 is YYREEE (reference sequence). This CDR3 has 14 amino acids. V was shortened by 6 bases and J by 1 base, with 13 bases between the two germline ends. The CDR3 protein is CASTPGGLNYGYTF. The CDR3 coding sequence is TGTGCCAGCACCCCGGGAGGTCTTAACTATGGCTACACCTTC. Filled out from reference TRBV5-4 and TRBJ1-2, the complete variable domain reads ETGVTQSPTHLIKTRGQQVTLRCSSQSGHNTVSWYQQALGQGPQFIFQYYREEENGRGNFPPRFSGLQFPNYSSELNVNALELDDSALYLCASTPGGLNYGYTFGSGTRLTVV.

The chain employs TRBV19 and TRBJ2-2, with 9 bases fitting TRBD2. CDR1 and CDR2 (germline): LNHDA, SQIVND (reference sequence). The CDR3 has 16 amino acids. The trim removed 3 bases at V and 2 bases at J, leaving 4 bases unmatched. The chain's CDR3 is CASSMRLAGNTGELFF. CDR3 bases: TGTGCCAGTAGTATGAGGCTAGCGGGAAACACCGGGGAGCTGTTTTTT.

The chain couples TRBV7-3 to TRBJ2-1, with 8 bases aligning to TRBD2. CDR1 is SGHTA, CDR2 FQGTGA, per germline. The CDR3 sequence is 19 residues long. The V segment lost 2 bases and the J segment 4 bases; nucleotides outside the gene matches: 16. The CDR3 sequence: CASSLFKYFGGVAYNEQFF. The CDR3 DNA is TGTGCCAGCAGCTTATTTAAGTACTTCGGGGGGGTGGCTTACAATGAGCAGTTCTTC.

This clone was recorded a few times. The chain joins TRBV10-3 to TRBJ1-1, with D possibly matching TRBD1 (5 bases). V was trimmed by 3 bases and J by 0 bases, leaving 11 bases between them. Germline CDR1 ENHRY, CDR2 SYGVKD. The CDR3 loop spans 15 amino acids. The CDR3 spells CAISELQGMNTEAFF. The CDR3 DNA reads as TGTGCCATCAGTGAACTGCAGGGCATGAACACTGAAGCTTTCTTT.

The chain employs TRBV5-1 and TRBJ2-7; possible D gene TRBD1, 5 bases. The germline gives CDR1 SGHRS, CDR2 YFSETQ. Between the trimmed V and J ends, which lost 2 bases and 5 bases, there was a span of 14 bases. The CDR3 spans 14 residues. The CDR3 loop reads CASSLGDVVDEQYF. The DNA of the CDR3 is TGCGCCAGCAGCTTAGGGGATGTCGTTGACGAGCAGTACTTC.

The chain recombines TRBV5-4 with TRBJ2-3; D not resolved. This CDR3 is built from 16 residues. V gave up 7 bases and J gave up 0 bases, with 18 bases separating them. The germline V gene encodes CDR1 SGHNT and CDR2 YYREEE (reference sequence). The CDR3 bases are TGTGCCAGCTATTTGAAGATACAGTCGAGCACAGATACGCAGTATTTT. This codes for CASYLKIQSSTDTQYF.

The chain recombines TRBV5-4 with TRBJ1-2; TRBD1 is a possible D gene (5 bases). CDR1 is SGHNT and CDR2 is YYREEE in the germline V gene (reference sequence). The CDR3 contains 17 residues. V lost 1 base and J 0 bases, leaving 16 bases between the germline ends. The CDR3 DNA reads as TGTGCCAGCAGCTTGAAGGTACGACAGCTCACTAACTATGGCTACACCTTC. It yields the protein CASSLKVRQLTNYGYTF.

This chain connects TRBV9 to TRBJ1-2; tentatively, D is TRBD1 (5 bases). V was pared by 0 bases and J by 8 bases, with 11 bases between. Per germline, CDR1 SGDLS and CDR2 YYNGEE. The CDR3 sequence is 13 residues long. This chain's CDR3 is CASSVVEGVGYTF. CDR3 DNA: TGTGCCAGCAGCGTAGTAGAAGGGGTAGGCTACACCTTC.

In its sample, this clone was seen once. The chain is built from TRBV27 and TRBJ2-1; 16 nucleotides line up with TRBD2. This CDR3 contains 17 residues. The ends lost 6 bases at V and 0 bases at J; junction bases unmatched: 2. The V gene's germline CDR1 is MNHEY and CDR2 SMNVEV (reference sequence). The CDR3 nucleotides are TGTGCCAGCAGGGGACTAGCGGGGGGGGGCTCCTACAATGAGCAGTTCTTC. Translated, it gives CASRGLAGGGSYNEQFF.

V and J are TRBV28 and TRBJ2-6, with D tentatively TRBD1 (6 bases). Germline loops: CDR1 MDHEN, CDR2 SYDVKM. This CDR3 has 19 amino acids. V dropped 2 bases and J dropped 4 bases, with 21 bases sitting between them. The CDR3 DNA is TGTGCCAGCAGTTTAATTCCTTTTAGGGGGAAGGGGGGGGCCAACGTCCTGACTTTC. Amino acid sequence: CASSLIPFRGKGGANVLTF. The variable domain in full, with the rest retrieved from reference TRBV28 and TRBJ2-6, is DVKVTQSSRYLVKRTGEKVFLECVQDMDHENMFWYRQDPGLGLRLIYFSYDVKMKEKGDIPEGYSVSREKKERFSLILESASTNQTSMYLCASSLIPFRGKGGANVLTFGAGSRLTVL.

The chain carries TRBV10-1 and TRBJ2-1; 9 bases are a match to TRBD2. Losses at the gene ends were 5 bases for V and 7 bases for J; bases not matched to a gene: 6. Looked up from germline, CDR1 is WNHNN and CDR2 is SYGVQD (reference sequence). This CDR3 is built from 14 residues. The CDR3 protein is CASSISGSSNEQFF. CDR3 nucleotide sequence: TGCGCCAGCAGTATTAGCGGGAGTAGTAATGAGCAGTTCTTC.

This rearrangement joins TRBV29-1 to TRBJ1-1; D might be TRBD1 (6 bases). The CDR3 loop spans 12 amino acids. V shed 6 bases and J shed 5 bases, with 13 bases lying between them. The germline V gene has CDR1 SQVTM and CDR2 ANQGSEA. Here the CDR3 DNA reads TGCAGCGTGAACGGGAGGGGGACTGAAGCTTTCTTT. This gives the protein CSVNGRGTEAFF.

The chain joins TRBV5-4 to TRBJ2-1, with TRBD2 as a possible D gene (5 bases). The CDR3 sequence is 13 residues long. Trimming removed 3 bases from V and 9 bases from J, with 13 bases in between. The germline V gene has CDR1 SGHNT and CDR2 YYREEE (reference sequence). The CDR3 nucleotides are TGTGCCAGCAGCTGGGAGCGGTCACCTGAGCAGTTCTTC. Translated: CASSWERSPEQFF.

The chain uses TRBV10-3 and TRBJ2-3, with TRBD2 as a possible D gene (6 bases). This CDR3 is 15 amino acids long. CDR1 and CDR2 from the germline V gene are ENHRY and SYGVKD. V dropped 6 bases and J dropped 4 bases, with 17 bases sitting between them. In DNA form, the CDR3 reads TGTGCCATCAGCGTAACGAGGGGAGGCGCAGATACGCAGTATTTT. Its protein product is CAISVTRGGADTQYF.